A single T cell receptor beta chain is shown here with its context. Antigen unknown. Using immunoSEQ multiplex PCR, the repertoire was profiled, and TCRdb retains in-frame clones only, with some absent. The data show 30,000 or so clones, approximately 92% seen once. Germline V gives CDR1 MNHNS, CDR2 SASEGT. The CDR3 sequence is 12 residues long. The V segment lost 8 bases and the J segment 3 bases; nucleotides outside the gene matches: 2. The data originate from a study of monozygotic twins with cystic fibrosis. Study-level results: J usage was most co-twin-similar in 8 of 16 pairs, V in 13. The repertoire was suggested to be naive-dominated, clonality median around 0.01.

This sequence originates from a girl aged 2 to 10 with cystic fibrosis. The chain couples TRBV6-1 to TRBJ2-7; TRBD2 aligns across 9 bases. Material: blood. The chain's CDR3 is CASGTSFYEQYF. The CDR3 nucleotides read TGTGCCAGCGGGACTAGCTTCTACGAGCAGTACTTC.